The clone carrying this TCR beta chain was detected a few times. Its target is unknown. A much larger clone lies one base from this, so it may be a read error. Bone marrow was sampled from every patient at the time of active disease. Germline CDR1 reads SGHTA; CDR2 reads FQGNSA. The CDR3 consists of 19 residues. Trimming pared 4 bases from V and 8 bases from J, leaving 27 bases between. This sample is drawn from a study of read filtering for tumor transcriptome and immune sequencing. This library used around 400 ng RNA and molecular barcoded adaptors spanning alpha/delta and beta/gamma chains. MiXCR, run by TCRdb on the reads, gives a single entry per CDR3 protein. The repertoire holds about 130,000 distinct CDR3 sequences, with 10% to 15% as singletons. Study-wide findings and caveats: The sorted CD138-negative fraction was a mixed bone marrow immune population, not purified T cells.

The chain has TRBV7-2 and TRBJ1-6, with D tentatively TRBD1 (6 bases). The source is a donor over 35 with multiple myeloma. What was sequenced was a population of CD138-negative cells sorted from bone marrow. The CDR3 here is CASSYRVNRDRAGDSPLHF. The CDR3 DNA reads as TGTGCCAGCAGCTACCGCGTAAACAGGGATCGGGCGGGAGATTCACCCCTCCACTTT.